Below are 27 T cell receptor beta chains sequenced from a single sample in a study of T cell therapy after organ transplantation. TCRdb's copy holds only in-frame clones and misses some; the assay was immunoSEQ multiplex PCR. The sample includes 20,000 to 25,000 clones, roughly 84% of them seen just once. The sample's time point: 20-29 weeks after completion of therapy. Antigens of these TCRs are unknown. Sequenced here: CD8+ T cells from blood, sampled after autologous CMV-specific T cell therapy. The receptor source for this set is a human patient who had received a solid organ transplant and had CMV disease. Some T cells could come from the graft donor.

V usage is TRBV9 and J usage is TRBJ2-1; D may correspond to TRBD1 or TRBD2 (5 bases each). Trimming left V 6 bases short and J 0 bases short, with 10 bases between. This CDR3 is built from 14 residues. Germline lookup yields CDR1 SGDLS and CDR2 YYNGEE. CDR3 DNA: TGTGCCAGCATGGGGGAGAGCTCCTACAATGAGCAGTTCTTC. It encodes CASMGESSYNEQFF.

The chain combines TRBV7-9 with TRBJ2-7; 8 bases line up with TRBD2. The germline gives CDR1 SEHNR, CDR2 FQNEAQ (reference sequence). CDR3 length: 17 residues. V shed 1 base, J shed 7 bases, and the junction held 15 bases outside the gene matches. CDR3 bases: TGTGCCAGCAGCTTAGTTGTCCGGAGACTAGCGAAGTATGAGCAGTACTTC. It codes for CASSLVVRRLAKYEQYF.

The chain joins TRBV7-3 to TRBJ2-1; 8 positions match TRBD2. V was pared by 1 base and J by 7 bases, with 6 bases of the junction left unmatched. This CDR3 contains 15 residues. Germline V gives CDR1 SGHTA, CDR2 FQGTGA. CDR3 region: CASSLSPGGPNEQFF. The CDR3 DNA is TGTGCCAGCAGCTTAAGTCCGGGAGGGCCAAATGAGCAGTTCTTC.

V gene TRBV19 combines with J gene TRBJ2-2; no firm D call. The CDR3 is made up of 12 amino acids. Trimming took 3 bases from V and 8 from J, leaving 7 bases between them. Per germline, CDR1 LNHDA and CDR2 SQIVND (reference sequence). The CDR3 DNA follows: TGTGCCAGTAGTATCCCCTCGGGGGAGCTGTTTTTT. Residues: CASSIPSGELFF. The full variable domain, in which reference TRBV19 and TRBJ2-2 provide the parts outside the CDR3, is DGGITQSPKYLFRKEGQNVTLSCEQNLNHDAMYWYRQDPGQGLRLIYYSQIVNDFQKGDIAEGYSVSREKKESFPLTVTSAQKNPTAFYLCASSIPSGELFFGEGSRLTVL.

The rearrangement uses TRBV4-1 and TRBJ2-1; TRBD2 is a possible D gene (6 bases). The CDR3 is 14 amino acids. V was trimmed by 0 bases and J by 8 bases, leaving 11 bases between them. The germline V gene encodes CDR1 MGHRA and CDR2 YSYEKL. The CDR3 spells CASSQDRGGDEQFF. In DNA form, the CDR3 reads TGCGCCAGCAGCCAAGATAGAGGAGGGGATGAGCAGTTCTTC.

This chain uses TRBV7-6 with TRBJ2-7, with D unclear. From germline, CDR1 is SGHVS and CDR2 FNYEAQ. The CDR3 consists of 13 residues. Trimming left V 1 base short and J 2 bases short, with 6 bases between. The CDR3 sequence: CASSLGTTYEQYF. The CDR3 DNA reads TGTGCCAGCAGCTTAGGTACTACCTACGAGCAGTACTTC.

This clone has only a few counts. This chain connects TRBV5-4 to TRBJ1-3; a weak D match, TRBD1 (5 bases). Trimming removed 2 bases from V and 0 bases from J, with 12 bases in between. Germline-derived CDR1 and CDR2 are SGHNT and YYREEE (reference sequence). The CDR3 runs to 16 residues. CDR3 loop: CASSFGTYYSGNTIYF. CDR3 bases: TGTGCCAGCAGCTTCGGGACTTACTACTCTGGAAACACCATATATTTT.

Note on this clone: Other DNA sequences in this specimen translate into the identical CDR3. For the CDR3, the DNA is TGTGCCAGCAGCCAAGATCGCGGCGGACAAGAGACCCAGTACTTC. This sequence encodes CASSQDRGGQETQYF. The chain uses TRBV4-2 and TRBJ2-5; D ambiguous. The V end was cut by 0 bases, the J end by 2 bases, with 10 bases between. CDR1 and CDR2 from the germline V gene are LGHNA and YNFKEQ. The CDR3 sequence is 15 residues long.

This clone is medium-sized within its sample. This chain connects TRBV19 to TRBJ1-5; D is uncertain. The CDR3 is 16 residues long. Trimming took 0 bases from V and 4 from J, leaving 13 bases between them. Germline values: CDR1 LNHDA, CDR2 SQIVND (reference sequence). CDR3 loop: CASSIEGSWWNQPQHF. CDR3 sequence (DNA): TGTGCCAGTAGTATAGAGGGGTCGTGGTGGAATCAGCCCCAGCATTTT. The full variable domain, its missing parts supplied by reference TRBV19 and TRBJ1-5, is DGGITQSPKYLFRKEGQNVTLSCEQNLNHDAMYWYRQDPGQGLRLIYYSQIVNDFQKGDIAEGYSVSREKKESFPLTVTSAQKNPTAFYLCASSIEGSWWNQPQHFGDGTRLSIL.

The chain employs TRBV27 and TRBJ2-5, with 9 bases lining up with TRBD1. The V and J ends lost 11 bases and 4 bases, in that order; junction bases with no gene match: 11. CDR3 length: 14 residues. Looked up from germline, CDR1 is MNHEY and CDR2 is SMNVEV (reference sequence). This chain's CDR3 is CASSPDRGTETQYF. The CDR3 nucleotides are TGTGCCTCCTCCCCGGACAGGGGAACAGAGACCCAGTACTTC.

The chain links TRBV19 to TRBJ1-3; TRBD1 might be the D (5 bases). CDR1 LNHDA and CDR2 SQIVND come from the germline V gene (reference sequence). The CDR3 runs 14 residues. V dropped 6 bases and J dropped 0 bases, with 9 bases sitting between them. The CDR3: CASRWGSSGNTIYF. The CDR3 nucleotides read TGTGCCAGTAGATGGGGCAGCTCTGGAAACACCATATATTTT.

This clone is medium-sized in the sample. The rearrangement uses TRBV7-9 and TRBJ1-3; tentative D call: TRBD1 (5 bases). The CDR3 covers 14 residues. Germline V gives CDR1 SEHNR, CDR2 FQNEAQ (reference sequence). Trimming took off 3 bases at V and 6 bases at J, with 12 bases between the two ends. The CDR3: CASSLGDGLNTIYF. The CDR3 bases are TGTGCCAGCAGCTTGGGGGACGGTTTAAACACCATATATTTT. Filled out from reference TRBV7-9 and TRBJ1-3, the complete variable domain reads DTGVSQNPRHKITKRGQNVTFRCDPISEHNRLYWYRQTLGQGPEFLTYFQNEAQLEKSRLLSDRFSAERPKGSFSTLEIQRTEQGDSAMYLCASSLGDGLNTIYFGEGSWLTVV.

This clone occurred a few times. The chain employs TRBV6-4 and TRBJ2-3; 8 positions match TRBD2. The CDR3 consists of 14 residues. V gave up 3 bases and J gave up 1 base; unmatched junction bases: 0. The V gene's germline CDR1 is MRHNA and CDR2 SNTAGT. CDR3 nucleotides: TGTGCCAGCAGTGAAGCGGGGGGCACAGATACGCAGTATTTT. This gives the protein CASSEAGGTDTQYF.

In this sample, this clone is medium-sized. The rearrangement uses TRBV6-5 and TRBJ1-5; unclear D gene. Trimming took 2 bases from V and 3 from J, leaving 8 bases between them. Per germline, CDR1 MNHEY and CDR2 SVGAGI. The CDR3 sequence is 14 residues long. As DNA, the CDR3 is TGTGCCAGCAGTTACGACGGATTCAATCAGCCCCAGCATTTT. Its protein is CASSYDGFNQPQHF.

The chain joins TRBV27 to TRBJ2-7; TRBD2 matches at 8 bases. The CDR3 is 13 amino acids. Germline CDR1 MNHEY, CDR2 SMNVEV (reference sequence). V lost 5 bases, J lost 2 bases, and 2 bases stayed unmatched. This chain's CDR3 is CASSPGLAYEQYF. The CDR3 nucleotides read TGTGCCAGCAGTCCGGGACTAGCCTACGAGCAGTACTTC.

The chain's CDR3 is CASSESRDRGTYEQYF. In DNA, the CDR3 is TGTGCCAGCAGCGAGAGCCGGGACAGGGGAACCTACGAGCAGTACTTC. This chain joins TRBV9 and TRBJ2-7; 10 bases agree with TRBD1. The CDR3 runs to 16 residues. Germline assignment: CDR1 SGDLS and CDR2 YYNGEE. V shed 3 bases, J shed 2 bases, and the junction held 8 bases outside the gene matches.

This chain joins TRBV6-5 and TRBJ2-2, with 9 bases lining up with TRBD2. CDR1 is MNHEY and CDR2 is SVGAGI in the germline V gene. Unmatched junction bases numbered 5, after V lost 1 base and J lost 5 bases. This CDR3 is built from 16 residues. The CDR3 DNA sequence: TGTGCCAGCAGTTACTGGCTTAGCGGGAGTACCGGGGAGCTGTTTTTT. The encoded protein is CASSYWLSGSTGELFF.

V is TRBV2 and J is TRBJ1-2, with TRBD1 identical over 10 bases. The V segment lost 2 bases and the J segment 4 bases; nucleotides outside the gene matches: 4. This CDR3 is 15 amino acids long. CDR1 and CDR2 from the germline V gene are SNHLY and FYNNEI. CDR3 DNA: TGTGCCAGCAGTGAACGGGGACAGGGGATCTATGGCTACACCTTC. It is translated as CASSERGQGIYGYTF.

This clone was found once. The chain carries TRBV15 and TRBJ2-1; 7 positions agree with TRBD1. The CDR3 length is 13 residues. CDR1 is LNHNV and CDR2 is YYDKDF in the germline V gene (reference sequence). Trimming cost V 4 bases and J 6 bases; bases outside gene matches: 3. The CDR3 loop is CATSTRTGNEQFF. The CDR3, as DNA: TGTGCCACCAGCACGCGGACAGGCAATGAGCAGTTCTTC.

The chain joins TRBV27 to TRBJ2-2; the D gene is possibly TRBD2 (5 bases). CDR1 is MNHEY, CDR2 SMNVEV, per germline (reference sequence). The CDR3 has 13 amino acids. V lost 6 bases to trimming and J lost 7 bases, with 12 bases between them. CDR3 nucleotides: TGTGCCAGCAGCCACAGCGGCCACGGGGAGCTGTTTTTT. This codes for CASSHSGHGELFF.

This sequence joins TRBV6-1 and TRBJ2-7; 9 bases are a match to TRBD2. CDR1 and CDR2 (germline): MNHNS, SASEGT. V gave up 6 bases and J gave up 3 bases; unmatched junction bases: 9. This CDR3 contains 15 residues. The CDR3 sequence: CASSIIAGAYYEQYF. The DNA for the CDR3 is TGTGCCAGCAGCATTATAGCGGGAGCTTACTACGAGCAGTACTTC.

J is TRBJ2-5 and V is TRBV11-2; possibly TRBD2 for D (6 bases). CDR3 size: 13 residues. The V end lost 3 bases, the J end lost 5 bases, and 10 bases lay between the germline ends. The germline CDR1 and CDR2 sequences are SGHAT and FQNNGV. The CDR3 sequence is CASSLGGLETQYF. As DNA, the CDR3 is TGTGCCAGCAGCTTGGGGGGTTTGGAGACCCAGTACTTC.

The count of this clone is one. The chain has TRBV5-1 and TRBJ2-1; the match to TRBD1 covers 9 bases. Germline-derived CDR1 and CDR2 are SGHRS and YFSETQ. After removal of 2 bases from V and 9 bases from J, the junction contained 12 bases not matched to a gene. The CDR3 extends over 16 amino acids. CDR3 amino acids: CASSFWTGAPRAEQFF. The CDR3 nucleotides read TGCGCCAGCAGCTTCTGGACAGGGGCCCCTCGTGCTGAGCAGTTCTTC.

The gene calls are TRBV29-1 and TRBJ1-2; possible D gene TRBD1, 6 bases. The CDR3 consists of 13 residues. Germline V gene lookup returns CDR1 SQVTM and CDR2 ANQGSEA. V lost 5 bases and J 4 bases, leaving 14 bases between the germline ends. In nucleotides, the CDR3 is TGCAGCGTTTGGGGCGGGGGCGGCTATGGCTACACCTTC. It translates to CSVWGGGGYGYTF.

V gene TRBV15 combines with J gene TRBJ2-2, with D hard to call. Germline-derived CDR1 and CDR2 are LNHNV and YYDKDF (reference sequence). This CDR3 is built from 15 residues. Between the trimmed V and J ends, which lost 0 bases and 2 bases, there was a span of 7 bases. The CDR3 bases are TGTGCCACCAGCAGAGATAACGCCAACACCGGGGAGCTGTTTTTT. Translated, it gives CATSRDNANTGELFF.

V is TRBV7-9 and J is TRBJ2-2, with 11 bases matching TRBD2. The CDR3 loop spans 17 amino acids. Germline CDR1 is SEHNR and CDR2 is FQNEAQ (reference sequence). V lost 4 bases, J lost 5 bases, and 9 bases stayed unmatched. CDR3 in amino acids: CASSSRGSGRDTGELFF. The CDR3 DNA reads TGTGCCAGCAGCTCCCGCGGTAGCGGGAGGGATACCGGGGAGCTGTTTTTT.

V usage is TRBV19 and J usage is TRBJ1-5; D gene ambiguous. The CDR3 runs 16 residues. Trimming took off 5 bases at V and 3 bases at J, with 17 bases between the two ends. Germline V gives CDR1 LNHDA, CDR2 SQIVND (reference sequence). The CDR3 coding sequence is TGTGCCAGTAGTTCGGGCTGGCGGGGTGACAATCAGCCCCAGCATTTT. Translating gives CASSSGWRGDNQPQHF.